This T cell receptor (beta chain) was observed in a study of early T cells in non-severe SARS-CoV-2 infection. Looked up from germline, CDR1 is MNHNY and CDR2 is SVGAGI (reference sequence). V trimming: 6 bases; J trimming: 6 bases; junction bases outside the gene matches: 13. This CDR3 is 16 amino acids long. As part of library construction, unique molecular identifiers were attached to individual cDNA molecules. Via MiXCR, TCRdb re-called the 5' RACE reads, giving one row per CDR3 protein. The sample yields tens of thousands of distinct CDR3 sequences, 12% seen once. At least ten counts were recorded for this clonotype.

The origin of this receptor is an adult who was a healthcare worker with PCR-confirmed SARS-CoV-2 infection or an uninfected control (not recorded which). V gene TRBV6-6 combines with J gene TRBJ2-5; TRBD2 aligns across 10 bases. Specimen: whole blood. This chain's CDR3 is CASSFRARAGGKTQYF. In DNA form, the CDR3 reads TGTGCCAGCAGCTTCCGAGCTCGAGCGGGAGGGAAGACCCAGTACTTC.